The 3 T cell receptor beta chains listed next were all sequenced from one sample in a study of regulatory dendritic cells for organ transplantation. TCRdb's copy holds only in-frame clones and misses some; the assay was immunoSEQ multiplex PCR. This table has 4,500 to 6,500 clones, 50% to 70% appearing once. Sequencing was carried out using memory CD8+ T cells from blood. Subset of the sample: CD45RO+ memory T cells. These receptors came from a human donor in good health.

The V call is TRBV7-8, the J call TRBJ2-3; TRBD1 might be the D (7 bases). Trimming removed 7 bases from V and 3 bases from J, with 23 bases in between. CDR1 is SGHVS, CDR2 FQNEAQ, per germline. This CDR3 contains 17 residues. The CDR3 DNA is TGTGCCAGCACCGAGGGTGGAGGGGGCCCTATTACAGATACGCAGTATTTT. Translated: CASTEGGGGPITDTQYF.

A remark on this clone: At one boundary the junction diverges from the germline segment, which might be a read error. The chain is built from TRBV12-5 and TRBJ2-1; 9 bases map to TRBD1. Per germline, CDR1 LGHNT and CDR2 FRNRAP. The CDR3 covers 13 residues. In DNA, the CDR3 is TGTGCTAGTGGTTTGACACAGGGGGCGTATGGGCTCTTC. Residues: CASGLTQGAYGLF.

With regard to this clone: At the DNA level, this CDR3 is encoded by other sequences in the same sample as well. CDR3 sequence reads: CASSEGTAYQPQHF. DNA for the CDR3: TGTGCCAGCAGTGAGGGGACAGCTTATCAGCCCCAGCATTTT. V and J are TRBV2 and TRBJ1-5; 7 nucleotides line up with TRBD1. Per the germline V gene, CDR1 is SNHLY and CDR2 is FYNNEI. CDR3 length: 14 amino acids. V lost 3 bases and J lost 5; bases outside the gene matches: 4.